These 8 T cell receptor beta chains came from one sample sequenced in a study of CD8 T cells in ankylosing spondylitis. MiXCR, applied by TCRdb to the 5' RACE reads, yields one record per CDR3 protein. The repertoire has more than 300,000 distinct CDR3 sequences, roughly 12% of them found once; the top ten carry roughly 9.1%. Sequenced: blood, either unsorted or a sorted T cell fraction (not recorded which). These receptors originate from a female donor with ankylosing spondylitis or in good health (not recorded which).

Notes on this clonotype: This may arise from a read error, as a much more abundant clone is one base away. V and J are TRBV20-1 and TRBJ1-1, with a tentative D call TRBD1 (5 bases). The ends were cut back, 5 bases at V and 0 bases at J, with 13 bases in the middle. In germline, CDR1 is DFQATT, CDR2 SNEGSKA (reference sequence). This CDR3 has 14 residues. This CDR3 reads CSAPLGAVNTEAFF. CDR3 bases: TGCAGTGCTCCCCTTGGGGCGGTGAACACTGAAGCTTTCTTT.

At least ten counts were recorded for this clonotype. This chain joins TRBV2 and TRBJ2-1; weak D call: TRBD2 (6 bases). The CDR3 has 16 residues. V was trimmed by 5 bases and J by 4 bases, leaving 18 bases between them. The V gene's germline CDR1 is SNHLY and CDR2 FYNNEI. CDR3 residues: CASSPPGVAEYNEQFF. For the CDR3, the DNA is TGTGCCAGCAGTCCCCCGGGGGTAGCGGAGTACAATGAGCAGTTCTTC.

The V gene is TRBV18, the J gene TRBJ2-2, with TRBD2 matching 10 bases. Germline V CDR1 and CDR2: KGHSH, LQKENI. V lost 2 bases and J lost 0; bases outside the gene matches: 0. The CDR3 is made up of 16 amino acids. CDR3 sequence: CASSPGLAANTGELFF. CDR3 coding DNA: TGTGCCAGCTCACCAGGACTAGCGGCGAACACCGGGGAGCTGTTTTTT.

The J gene is TRBJ1-5, the V gene TRBV28; TRBD1 agrees at 7 bases. The CDR3 has 14 residues. In germline, CDR1 is MDHEN, CDR2 SYDVKM. V shed 5 bases, J shed 3 bases, and the junction held 4 bases outside the gene matches. CDR3 bases: TGTGCCAGCAGTCCTACAGGGGACAATCAGCCCCAGCATTTT. Its translation: CASSPTGDNQPQHF.

Ten or more counts support this clonotype. The J gene is TRBJ2-3, the V gene TRBV11-2; maybe TRBD1 (6 bases). V was pared by 5 bases and J by 7 bases, with 13 bases between. Germline CDR1 SGHAT, CDR2 FQNNGV. The CDR3 runs 13 residues. CDR3 sequence reads: CASSSRTENTQYF. The CDR3 DNA reads TGTGCCAGCAGCAGCCGGACAGAAAATACGCAGTATTTT.

There are many counts of this clonotype. V and J are TRBV29-1 and TRBJ2-7; TRBD2 aligns across 7 bases. The CDR3 loop spans 14 amino acids. The trim removed 7 bases at V and 1 base at J, leaving 10 bases unmatched. CDR1 SQVTM and CDR2 ANQGSEA come from the germline V gene. The DNA of the CDR3 is TGCAGCGCAATCGGACTAGACCTATCCTACGAGCAGTACTTC. Translation: CSAIGLDLSYEQYF.

This clonotype occurred many times. CDR3 nucleotides: TGTGCCAACCCTACAGGGCCGACATACAATGAGCAGTTCTTC. Its translation: CANPTGPTYNEQFF. The chain recombines TRBV25-1 with TRBJ2-1; D perhaps matches TRBD1 (6 bases). Trimming stripped 10 bases from V and 4 bases from J, with 17 bases between. The length of the CDR3 is 14 residues. Germline V lookup: CDR1 MGHDK, CDR2 SYGVNS. The complete variable domain, with remaining parts taken from reference TRBV25-1 and TRBJ2-1, reads EADIYQTPRYLVIGTGKKITLECSQTMGHDKMYWYQQDPGMELHLIHYSYGVNSTEKGDLSSESTVSRIRTEHFPLTLESARPSHTSQYLCANPTGPTYNEQFFGPGTRLTVL.

This clonotype was counted only a few times. V is TRBV5-1 and J is TRBJ1-4; D is possibly TRBD1 (5 bases). V was shortened by 4 bases and J by 3 bases, with 16 bases between the two germline ends. Germline lookup yields CDR1 SGHRS and CDR2 YFSETQ. The CDR3 is made up of 16 amino acids. The CDR3 protein is CASSQPDSKPNEKLFF. CDR3 sequence (DNA): TGCGCCAGCAGCCAACCTGACAGCAAACCTAATGAAAAACTGTTTTTT.